This T cell receptor (beta chain) originates from a study of breast tumors, draining lymph nodes, adjacent tissues. Whole-study results and caveats: Tumors had less TCR diversity than lymph nodes, more than nontumor tissue.

This clonotype was seen at least ten times. The antigen is undetermined. Per the germline V gene, CDR1 is ENHRY and CDR2 is SYGVKD. This CDR3 has 13 amino acids. V was shortened by 7 bases and J by 7 bases, with 13 bases between the two germline ends. From the multiplex PCR reads, TCRdb called clonotypes with MiXCR, one entry per CDR3 protein. This table holds about 130,000 distinct CDR3 sequences, 21% found once. Axillary draining lymph nodes of breast cancer patients supplied the node samples. This receptor was identified in a female donor with breast cancer. Some clones in this sample may be carry-over from other donors' samples. V usage is TRBV10-3 and J usage is TRBJ1-4, with D perhaps TRBD1 (5 bases). Sequenced material: axillary lymph node tissue. CDR3 nucleotides: TGTGCCATCACATCCGGAGGGGTTGAAAAACTGTTTTTT. Its protein product is CAITSGGVEKLFF.